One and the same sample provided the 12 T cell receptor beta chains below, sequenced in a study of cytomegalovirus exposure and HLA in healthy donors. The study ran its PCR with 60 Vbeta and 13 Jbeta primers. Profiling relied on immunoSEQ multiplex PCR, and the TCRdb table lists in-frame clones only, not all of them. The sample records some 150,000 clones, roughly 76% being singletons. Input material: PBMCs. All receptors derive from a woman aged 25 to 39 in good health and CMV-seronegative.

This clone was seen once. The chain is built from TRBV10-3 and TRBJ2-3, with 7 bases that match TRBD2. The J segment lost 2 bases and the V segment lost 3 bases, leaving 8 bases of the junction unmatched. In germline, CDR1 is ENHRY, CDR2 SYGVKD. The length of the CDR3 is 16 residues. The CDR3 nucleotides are TGTGCCATCAGTGATCTAGAGGCGGGAGCCACAGATACGCAGTATTTT. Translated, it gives CAISDLEAGATDTQYF.

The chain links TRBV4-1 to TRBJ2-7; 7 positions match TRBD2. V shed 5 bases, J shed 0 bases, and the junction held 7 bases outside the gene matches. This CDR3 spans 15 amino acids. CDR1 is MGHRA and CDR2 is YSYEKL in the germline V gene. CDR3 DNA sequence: TGCGCCAGCAGCGTCCGGGGAGGGGTCTCCTACGAGCAGTACTTC. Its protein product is CASSVRGGVSYEQYF.

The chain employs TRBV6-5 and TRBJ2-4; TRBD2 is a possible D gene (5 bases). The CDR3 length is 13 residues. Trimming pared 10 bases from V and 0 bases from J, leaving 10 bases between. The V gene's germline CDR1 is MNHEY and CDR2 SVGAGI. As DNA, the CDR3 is TGTGCCACCCGGACTCTAGCCAAAAACATTCAGTACTTC. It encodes CATRTLAKNIQYF.

The CDR3 DNA reads as TGCAGCGTTGACGCACTAGCGGGGGAGGGTGAGCAGTTCTTC. Translated, it gives CSVDALAGEGEQFF. V usage is TRBV29-1 and J usage is TRBJ2-1, with TRBD2 matching over 11 bases. With 3 bases clipped from V and 9 bases from J, the junction kept 7 bases outside the gene matches. There are 14 residues in the CDR3. Germline CDR1 is SQVTM and CDR2 is ANQGSEA.

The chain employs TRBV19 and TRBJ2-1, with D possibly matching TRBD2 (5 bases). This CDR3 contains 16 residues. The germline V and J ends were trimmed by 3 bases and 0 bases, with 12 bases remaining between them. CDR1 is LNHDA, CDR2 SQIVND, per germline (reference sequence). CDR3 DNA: TGTGCCAGTAGTATTTATACCACTAGCTCCTACAATGAGCAGTTCTTC. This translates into CASSIYTTSSYNEQFF.

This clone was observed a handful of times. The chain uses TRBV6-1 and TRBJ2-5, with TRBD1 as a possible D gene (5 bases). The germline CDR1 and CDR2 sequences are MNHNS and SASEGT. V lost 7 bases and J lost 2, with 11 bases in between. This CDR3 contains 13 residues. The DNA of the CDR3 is TGTGCCAGCACCTCAGGGTATCAAGAGACCCAGTACTTC. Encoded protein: CASTSGYQETQYF.

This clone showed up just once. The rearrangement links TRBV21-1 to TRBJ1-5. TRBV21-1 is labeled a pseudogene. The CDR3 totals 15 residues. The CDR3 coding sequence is TGTGCCAGCAGCAAAGTTGGAGGGCCCAATCAGCCCCAGCATTTT. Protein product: CASSKVGGPNQPQHF.

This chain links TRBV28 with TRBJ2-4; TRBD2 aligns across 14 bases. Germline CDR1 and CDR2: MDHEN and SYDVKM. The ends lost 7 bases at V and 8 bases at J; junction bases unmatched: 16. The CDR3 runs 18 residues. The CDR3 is CASNRGLAGVEGRDIQYF. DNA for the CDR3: TGTGCCAGCAACAGGGGACTAGCGGGAGTGGAAGGGAGGGACATTCAGTACTTC.

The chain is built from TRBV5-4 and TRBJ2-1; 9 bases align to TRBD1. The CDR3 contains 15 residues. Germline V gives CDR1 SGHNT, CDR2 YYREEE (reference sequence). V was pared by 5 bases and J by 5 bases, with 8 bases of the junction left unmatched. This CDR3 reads CASSSQGAFHNEQFF. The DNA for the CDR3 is TGTGCCAGCAGTTCACAGGGGGCGTTCCACAATGAGCAGTTCTTC.

CDR3 bases: TGCGCCAGCAGCCAAGTCGGAGGGGGCATAGATACGCAGTATTTT. Translation gives CASSQVGGGIDTQYF. The genes are TRBV4-1 and TRBJ2-3; the D gene is possibly TRBD1 (7 bases). V was clipped by 1 base and J by 5 bases, with 13 bases between them. CDR3 length: 15 amino acids. The germline CDR1 and CDR2 sequences are MGHRA and YSYEKL.

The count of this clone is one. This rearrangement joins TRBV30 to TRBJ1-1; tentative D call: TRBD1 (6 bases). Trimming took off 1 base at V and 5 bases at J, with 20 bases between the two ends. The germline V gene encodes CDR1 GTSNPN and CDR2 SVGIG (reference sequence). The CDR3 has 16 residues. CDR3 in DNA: TGTGCCTGGAGTGGCGGGGGGCGGGGCGTCGAGACTGAAGCTTTCTTT. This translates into CAWSGGGRGVETEAFF.

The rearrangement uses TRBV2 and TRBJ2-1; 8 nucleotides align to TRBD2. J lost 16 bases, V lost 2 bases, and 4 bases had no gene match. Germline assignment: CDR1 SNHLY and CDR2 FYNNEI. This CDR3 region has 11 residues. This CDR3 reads CASSESGLVFF. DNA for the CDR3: TGTGCCAGCAGTGAATCGGGACTAGTATTCTTC. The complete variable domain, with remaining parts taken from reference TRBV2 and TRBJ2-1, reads EPEVTQTPSHQVTQMGQEVILRCVPISNHLYFYWYRQILGQKVEFLVSFYNNEISEKSEIFDDQFSVERPDGSNFTLKIRSTKLEDSAMYFCASSESGLVFFGPGTRLTVL.